Shown below are 18 T cell receptor gamma chains from a single sample sequenced in a study of gamma-delta T cells after stem cell transplantation. TCRdb redid clone calling on the RT-PCR reads using CATT. Of around 1,300 gamma-chain clones listed, about three fifths are singletons. Input material: gamma-delta T cells. These receptor sequences come from a human donor. It is not recorded whose cells these are; they may come from a transplant donor.

A remark on this clone: The same CDR3 arises from other DNA sequences in this sample as well. The chain links TRGV2 to TRGJ1 or TRGJ2. Since TCRdb gives no J gene, matching the DNA to germline was used here to assign it. The germline gives CDR1 EGSNGY, CDR2 YDSYNSKV. The CDR3 has 12 residues. Losses at the gene ends were 1 base for V and 4 bases for J; bases not matched to a gene: 1. The CDR3 sequence is CATWDGYYKKLF. CDR3 DNA: TGTGCCACCTGGGACGGATATTATAAGAAACTCTTT.

This sequence joins TRGV4 and TRGJ1 or TRGJ2. TCRdb does not report a J gene; here it was assigned by matching the DNA to germline references. The germline CDR1 and CDR2 sequences are EGSTGY and YDSYTSSV. The CDR3 loop spans 12 amino acids. Trimming took 2 bases from V and 10 from J; bases not matched to a gene: 8. Here the CDR3 reads CATWDDGGKKLF. CDR3 bases: TGTGCCACCTGGGATGACGGGGGGAAGAAACTCTTT.

V is TRGV4 and J is TRGJP2. Since TCRdb gives no J gene, matching the DNA to germline was used here to assign it. V lost 0 bases to trimming and J lost 5 bases; unmatched junction nucleotides: 3. Germline V gene sequence: CDR1 EGSTGY, CDR2 YDSYTSSV. CDR3 length: 14 amino acids. CDR3 coding DNA: TGTGCCACCTGGGATGGGCAGAGTGATTGGATCAAGACGTTT. As protein: CATWDGQSDWIKTF.

The chain couples TRGV5 to TRGJ1 or TRGJ2. No J gene was available from TCRdb, and it was assigned here by a germline match of the DNA. The length of the CDR3 is 13 residues. Germline trimming cut 3 bases from V and 3 bases from J; bases unmatched to any gene: 5. CDR1 is VINAFY, CDR2 YDVSNSKD, per germline. The CDR3 DNA is TGTGCCACCTGGGACCGGGTTTATTATAAGAAACTCTTT. Its translation is CATWDRVYYKKLF.

The CDR3 reads CATWDRRNYYKKLF. CDR3 nucleotide sequence: TGTGCCACCTGGGACAGAAGAAATTATTATAAGAAACTCTTT. The V call is TRGV3, the J call TRGJ1 or TRGJ2. Here the J gene was assigned by germline matching of the DNA, as TCRdb has none. V gave up 1 base and J gave up 1 base; unmatched junction bases: 4. The V gene's germline CDR1 is VTNTFY and CDR2 YDVSTARD (reference sequence). The CDR3 extends over 14 amino acids.

This clone was seen only a few times. The chain has TRGV9 and TRGJP. TCRdb leaves out the J gene; it was filled in here by matching the DNA to germline. The CDR3 spans 17 residues. V trimming: 0 bases; J trimming: 7 bases; junction bases outside the gene matches: 6. Germline CDR1 reads GITISATS; CDR2 reads ISYDGTV (reference sequence). The DNA of the CDR3 is TGTGCCTTGTGGGAGGTGCATGGCGAGTTGGGCAAAAAAATCAAGGTATTT. Its protein is CALWEVHGELGKKIKVF.

This clone showed up just a few times. The CDR3 region has the DNA TGTGCCTTGTGGGAATCAGGCTGGAGTTATTATAAGAAACTCTTT. It codes for CALWESGWSYYKKLF. The chain carries TRGV9 and TRGJ1 or TRGJ2. The J gene, absent from TCRdb, was called here by matching the DNA to germline. Germline CDR1 reads GITISATS; CDR2 reads ISYDGTV (reference sequence). Trimming at V came to 4 bases and at J to 3 bases, leaving 12 bases not matched to a gene. The CDR3 loop spans 15 amino acids.

As to this clone: Within the sample, other DNA sequences also encode this same CDR3. The V gene is TRGV3, the J gene TRGJ1 or TRGJ2. Here the J gene was assigned by germline matching of the DNA, as TCRdb has none. This CDR3 comprises 14 residues. The germline V gene has CDR1 VTNTFY and CDR2 YDVSTARD (reference sequence). V dropped 3 bases and J dropped 0; count of bases not matched to a gene: 5. CDR3 region: CATWDGPNYYKKLF. The CDR3 DNA reads as TGTGCCACCTGGGACGGACCGAATTATTATAAGAAACTCTTT.

As concerns this clone: This may be a read error: a much more frequent sequence differs by one nucleotide. Other DNA sequences of this sample code for an identical CDR3. This chain connects TRGV9 to TRGJP. Germline matching of the DNA provided the J gene here, since TCRdb leaves it blank. Germline trimming cut 1 base from V and 4 bases from J; bases unmatched to any gene: 1. CDR3 length: 16 residues. Germline assignment: CDR1 GITISATS and CDR2 ISYDGTV (reference sequence). CDR3 region: CALWEVQELGKKIKVF. CDR3 coding DNA: TGTGCCTTGTGGGAGGTCCAAGAGTTGGGCAAAAAAATCAAGGTATTT.

The chain has TRGV3 and TRGJ1 or TRGJ2. TCRdb offers no J gene call, so here the DNA was matched to germline to obtain one. The CDR3 spans 13 residues. Trimming cost V 5 bases and J 3 bases; bases outside gene matches: 7. Looked up from germline, CDR1 is VTNTFY and CDR2 is YDVSTARD (reference sequence). The DNA for the CDR3 is TGTGCCACCTGGGGAAAGATTTATTATAAGAAACTCTTT. Protein product: CATWGKIYYKKLF.

This clone has only a few counts. This rearrangement joins TRGV3 to TRGJP2. The V gene end was trimmed by 10 bases and the J gene end by 8 bases; junction bases not matched to a gene: 7. CDR3 length: 11 residues. Germline V lookup: CDR1 VTNTFY, CDR2 YDVSTARD (reference sequence). The CDR3 sequence is CATIVDWIKTF. The DNA of the CDR3 is TGTGCCACGATCGTAGATTGGATCAAGACGTTT.

This clone appeared a single time. Other DNA sequences in this specimen translate into the identical CDR3. Here the CDR3 reads CATWDGPGYKKLF. In nucleotides, the CDR3 is TGTGCCACCTGGGACGGGCCCGGATATAAGAAACTCTTT. This chain connects TRGV2 to TRGJ1 or TRGJ2. TCRdb does not report a J gene; here it was assigned by matching the DNA to germline references. V was clipped by 0 bases and J by 7 bases; unmatched bases: 6. CDR1 and CDR2 from the germline V gene are EGSNGY and YDSYNSKV. CDR3 size: 13 residues.

The CDR3 DNA is TGTGCCACCTGGGATGGGGGTTATTATAAGAAACTCTTT. Translating it yields CATWDGGYYKKLF. The rearrangement joins TRGV4 to TRGJ1 or TRGJ2. No J segment appears in TCRdb, so it was assigned here by matching the sequence to germline. The V segment lost 0 bases and the J segment 3 bases; nucleotides outside the gene matches: 2. The germline gives CDR1 EGSTGY, CDR2 YDSYTSSV. The length of the CDR3 is 13 residues.

In the case of this clone: The junction departs from the called germline gene at one end, perhaps through a read error. The chain employs TRGV4 and TRGJP. TCRdb offers no J gene call, so here the DNA was matched to germline to obtain one. Germline V gene lookup returns CDR1 EGSTGY and CDR2 YDSYTSSV. The CDR3 spans 18 residues. The CDR3 loop reads CATWDYPLKELDKKIKVF. The CDR3 nucleotides are TGTGCCACCTGGGATTACCCACTCAAAGAGTTGGACAAAAAAATCAAGGTATTT.

The genes are TRGV2 and TRGJP2. Since TCRdb gives no J gene, matching the DNA to germline was used here to assign it. V shed 0 bases and J 6 bases; nucleotides not matched to a gene: 7. CDR1 and CDR2 (germline): EGSNGY, YDSYNSKV. The CDR3 totals 15 residues. The CDR3 loop is CATWDGLGCDWIKTF. The CDR3 nucleotides read TGTGCCACCTGGGACGGGCTCGGTTGTGATTGGATCAAGACGTTT.

This clone was detected only a few times. The chain links TRGV5 to TRGJ1 or TRGJ2. TCRdb does not report a J gene; here it was assigned by matching the DNA to germline references. Trimming cost V 3 bases and J 4 bases; bases outside gene matches: 3. This CDR3 has 12 amino acids. Per germline, CDR1 VINAFY and CDR2 YDVSNSKD. The DNA of the CDR3 is TGTGCCACCTGGGACGTGTATTATAAGAAACTCTTT. It translates to CATWDVYYKKLF.

In DNA, the CDR3 is TGTGCCACCTGGGACAGGTATTATAAGAAACTCTTT. Its protein is CATWDRYYKKLF. The chain is built from TRGV3 and TRGJ1 or TRGJ2. The CDR3 length is 12 residues. Germline CDR1 and CDR2: VTNTFY and YDVSTARD (reference sequence). V shed 0 bases and J 4 bases; nucleotides not matched to a gene: 0.

The chain links TRGV4 to TRGJ1 or TRGJ2. The J gene was missing in TCRdb and was found by matching the end of the DNA to germline. Germline V gene data show CDR1 as EGSTGY and CDR2 as YDSYTSSV. The trim removed 0 bases at V and 7 bases at J, leaving 3 bases unmatched. The CDR3 loop spans 12 amino acids. The CDR3 DNA reads as TGTGCCACCTGGGATGGGCACTATAAGAAACTCTTT. Its translation is CATWDGHYKKLF.